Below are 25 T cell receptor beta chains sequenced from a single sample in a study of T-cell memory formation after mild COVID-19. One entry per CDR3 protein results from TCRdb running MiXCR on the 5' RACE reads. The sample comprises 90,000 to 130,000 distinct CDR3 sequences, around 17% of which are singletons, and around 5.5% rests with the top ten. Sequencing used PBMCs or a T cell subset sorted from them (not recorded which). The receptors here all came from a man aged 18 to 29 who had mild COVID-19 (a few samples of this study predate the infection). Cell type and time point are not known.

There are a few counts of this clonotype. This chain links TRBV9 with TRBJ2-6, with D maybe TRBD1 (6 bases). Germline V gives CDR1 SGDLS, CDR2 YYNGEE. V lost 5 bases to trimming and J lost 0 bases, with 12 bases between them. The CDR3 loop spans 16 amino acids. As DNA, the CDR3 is TGTGCCAGCAGGACAGGCCCAGCCTCTGGGGCCAACGTCCTGACTTTC. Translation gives CASRTGPASGANVLTF.

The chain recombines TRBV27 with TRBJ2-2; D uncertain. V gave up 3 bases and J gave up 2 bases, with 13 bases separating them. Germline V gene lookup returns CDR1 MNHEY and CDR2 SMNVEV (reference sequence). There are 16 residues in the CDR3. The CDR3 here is CASSFRQRINTGELFF. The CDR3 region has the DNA TGTGCCAGCAGTTTCCGGCAGAGAATAAACACCGGGGAGCTGTTTTTT.

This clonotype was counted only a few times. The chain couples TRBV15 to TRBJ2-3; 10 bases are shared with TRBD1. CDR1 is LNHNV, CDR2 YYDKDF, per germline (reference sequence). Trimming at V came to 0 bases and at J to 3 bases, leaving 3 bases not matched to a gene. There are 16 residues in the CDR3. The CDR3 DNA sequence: TGTGCCACCAGCAGAGATGGGGGACAGGGGACAGATACGCAGTATTTT. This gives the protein CATSRDGGQGTDTQYF. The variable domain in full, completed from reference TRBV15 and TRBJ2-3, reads DAMVIQNPRYQVTQFGKPVTLSCSQTLNHNVMYWYQQKSSQAPKLLFHYYDKDFNNEADTPDNFQSRRPNTSFCFLDIRSPGLGDTAMYLCATSRDGGQGTDTQYFGPGTRLTVL.

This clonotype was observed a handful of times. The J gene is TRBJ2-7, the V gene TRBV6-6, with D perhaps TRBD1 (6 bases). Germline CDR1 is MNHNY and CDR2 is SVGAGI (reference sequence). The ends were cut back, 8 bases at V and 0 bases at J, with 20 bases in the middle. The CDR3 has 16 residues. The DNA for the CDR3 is TGTGCCAGCTGCCGACCCACAGGGAGCTACTCCTACGAGCAGTACTTC. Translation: CASCRPTGSYSYEQYF.

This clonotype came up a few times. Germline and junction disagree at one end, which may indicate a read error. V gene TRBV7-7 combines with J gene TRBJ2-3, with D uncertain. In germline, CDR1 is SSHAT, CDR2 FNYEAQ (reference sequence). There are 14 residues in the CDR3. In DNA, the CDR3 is TGTGCTAGCAGCTTAGGCCGGGTCACAGATACGCAGTATTTT. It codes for CASSLGRVTDTQYF.

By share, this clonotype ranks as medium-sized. CDR3 coding DNA: TGTGCCAGCAGCTTGCCGGGACAGTTAACCTATGGCTACACCTTC. It is translated as CASSLPGQLTYGYTF. The chain couples TRBV5-6 to TRBJ1-2; 7 bases agree with TRBD1. V was clipped by 1 base and J by 4 bases; unmatched bases: 7. Germline CDR1 and CDR2: SGHDT and YYEEEE. This CDR3 has 15 amino acids.

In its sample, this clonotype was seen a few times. This chain's CDR3 is CASSLGRPSGNTIYF. The CDR3 DNA reads TGTGCCAGCAGTTTGGGCCGGCCCTCTGGAAACACCATATATTTT. The genes are TRBV12-3 or TRBV12-4 and TRBJ1-3; no definite D call. This CDR3 spans 15 amino acids. V shed 3 bases and J shed 0 bases, with 9 bases lying between them.

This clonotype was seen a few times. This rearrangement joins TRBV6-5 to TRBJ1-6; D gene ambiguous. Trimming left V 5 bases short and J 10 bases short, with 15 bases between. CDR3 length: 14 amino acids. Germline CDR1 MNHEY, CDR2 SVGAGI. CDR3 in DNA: TGTGCCAGCAGTCCGTCGTTGCTAAGATCACCCCTCCACTTT. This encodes CASSPSLLRSPLHF.

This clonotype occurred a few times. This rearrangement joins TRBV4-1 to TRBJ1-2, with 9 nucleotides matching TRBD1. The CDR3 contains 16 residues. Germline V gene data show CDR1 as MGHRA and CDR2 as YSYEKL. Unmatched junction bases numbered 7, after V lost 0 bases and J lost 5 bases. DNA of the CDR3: TGCGCCAGCAGCCAAGATGGCACGGGACAGGGTTATGGCTACACCTTC. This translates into CASSQDGTGQGYGYTF.

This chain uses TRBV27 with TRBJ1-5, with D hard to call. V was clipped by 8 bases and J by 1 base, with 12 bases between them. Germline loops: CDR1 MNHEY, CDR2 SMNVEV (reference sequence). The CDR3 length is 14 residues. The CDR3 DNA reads TGTGCCAGCCCTCCGAGGAGGAGCAATCAGCCCCAGCATTTT. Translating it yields CASPPRRSNQPQHF.

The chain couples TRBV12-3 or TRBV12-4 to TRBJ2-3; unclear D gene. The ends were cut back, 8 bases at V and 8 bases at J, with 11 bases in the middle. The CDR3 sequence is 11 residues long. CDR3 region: CASLSGSTQYF. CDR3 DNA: TGTGCCAGCCTATCAGGAAGTACGCAGTATTTT.

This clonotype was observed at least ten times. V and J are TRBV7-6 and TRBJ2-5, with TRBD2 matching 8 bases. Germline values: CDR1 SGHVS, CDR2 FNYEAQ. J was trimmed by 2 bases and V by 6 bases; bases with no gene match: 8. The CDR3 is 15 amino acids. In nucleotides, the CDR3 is TGTGCCAGCAGATGGGATTCGGGGGGGCAAGAGACCCAGTACTTC. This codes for CASRWDSGGQETQYF.

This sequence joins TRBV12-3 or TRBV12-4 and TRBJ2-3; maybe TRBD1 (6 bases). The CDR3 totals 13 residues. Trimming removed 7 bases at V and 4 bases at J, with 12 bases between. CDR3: CASTRPGADTQYF. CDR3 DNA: TGTGCCAGCACTCGCCCAGGGGCAGATACGCAGTATTTT.

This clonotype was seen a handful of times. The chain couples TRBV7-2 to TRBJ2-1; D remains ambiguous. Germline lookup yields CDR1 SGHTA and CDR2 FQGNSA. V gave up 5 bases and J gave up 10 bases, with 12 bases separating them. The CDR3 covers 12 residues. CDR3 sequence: CASSPYVGEQFF. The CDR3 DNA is TGTGCCAGCAGCCCCTACGTGGGGGAGCAGTTCTTC.

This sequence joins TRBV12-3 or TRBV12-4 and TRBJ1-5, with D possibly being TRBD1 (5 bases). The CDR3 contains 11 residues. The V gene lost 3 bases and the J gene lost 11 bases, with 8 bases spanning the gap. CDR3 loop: CASSFRGAQHF. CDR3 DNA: TGTGCCAGCAGTTTCCGGGGGGCCCAGCATTTT.

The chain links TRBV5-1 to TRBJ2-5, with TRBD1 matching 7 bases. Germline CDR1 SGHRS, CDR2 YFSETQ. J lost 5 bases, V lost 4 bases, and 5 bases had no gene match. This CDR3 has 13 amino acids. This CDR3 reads CASSRGQLETQYF. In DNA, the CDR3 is TGCGCCAGCAGCCGGGGACAGTTGGAGACCCAGTACTTC.

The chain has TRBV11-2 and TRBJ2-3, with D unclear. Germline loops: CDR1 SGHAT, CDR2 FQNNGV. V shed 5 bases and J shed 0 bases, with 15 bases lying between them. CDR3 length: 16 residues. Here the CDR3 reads CASSPWGWASTDTQYF. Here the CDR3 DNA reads TGTGCCAGCAGCCCCTGGGGTTGGGCTAGCACAGATACGCAGTATTTT.

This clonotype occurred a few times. CDR3 residues: CASSPGTSGRNIQYF. CDR3 DNA sequence: TGTGCCAGCAGCCCCGGGACTAGCGGTCGGAACATTCAGTACTTC. This rearrangement joins TRBV5-4 to TRBJ2-4; 11 bases are a match to TRBD2. CDR1 is SGHNT and CDR2 is YYREEE in the germline V gene (reference sequence). V lost 4 bases and J lost 7; bases outside the gene matches: 7. This CDR3 region has 15 residues. The full variable domain, with the rest looked up from reference TRBV5-4 and TRBJ2-4, is ETGVTQSPTHLIKTRGQQVTLRCSSQSGHNTVSWYQQALGQGPQFIFQYYREEENGRGNFPPRFSGLQFPNYSSELNVNALELDDSALYLCASSPGTSGRNIQYFGAGTRLSVL.

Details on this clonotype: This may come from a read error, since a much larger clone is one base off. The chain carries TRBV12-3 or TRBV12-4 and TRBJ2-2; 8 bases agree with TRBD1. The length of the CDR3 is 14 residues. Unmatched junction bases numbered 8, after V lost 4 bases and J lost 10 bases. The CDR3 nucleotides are TGTGCCAGCAGTTCCGGACAGGGCGCGGAGGAGCTGTTTTTT. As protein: CASSSGQGAEELFF.

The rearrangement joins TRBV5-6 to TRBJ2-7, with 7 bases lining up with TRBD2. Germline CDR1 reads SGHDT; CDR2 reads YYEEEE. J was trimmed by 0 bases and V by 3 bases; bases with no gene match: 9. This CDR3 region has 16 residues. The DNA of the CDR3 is TGTGCCAGCAGCTCCCCTAAAGCGGGGAGCTCCTACGAGCAGTACGTC. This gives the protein CASSSPKAGSSYEQYV.

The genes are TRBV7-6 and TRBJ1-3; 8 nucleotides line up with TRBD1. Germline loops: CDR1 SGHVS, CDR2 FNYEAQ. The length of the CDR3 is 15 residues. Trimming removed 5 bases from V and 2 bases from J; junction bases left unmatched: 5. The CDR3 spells CASSPRTGTGNTIYF. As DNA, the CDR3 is TGTGCCAGCAGCCCAAGGACAGGGACTGGAAACACCATATATTTT.

DNA of the CDR3: TGCGCCAGCAGCCCGAGCGGGGACTCCTACAATGAGCAGTTCTTC. Translated, it gives CASSPSGDSYNEQFF. The J gene is TRBJ2-1, the V gene TRBV5-1, with 7 bases lining up with TRBD2. The CDR3 is 15 residues long. The germline CDR1 and CDR2 sequences are SGHRS and YFSETQ. V shed 4 bases and J 0 bases; nucleotides not matched to a gene: 4.

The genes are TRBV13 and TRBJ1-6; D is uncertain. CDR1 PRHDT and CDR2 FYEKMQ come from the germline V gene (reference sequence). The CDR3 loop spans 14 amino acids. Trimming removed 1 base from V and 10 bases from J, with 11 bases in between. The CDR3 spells CASSLVGRRSPLHF. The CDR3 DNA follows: TGTGCCAGCAGCTTAGTTGGCCGCAGGTCACCCCTCCACTTT.

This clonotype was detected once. This CDR3 reads CASSTGFTEAFF. DNA for the CDR3: TGTGCCAGCAGCACAGGGTTCACTGAAGCTTTCTTT. The genes are TRBV6-5 and TRBJ1-1; perhaps TRBD1 as D (6 bases). The CDR3 loop spans 12 amino acids. CDR1 MNHEY and CDR2 SVGAGI come from the germline V gene. V lost 6 bases to trimming and J lost 4 bases, with 9 bases between them.

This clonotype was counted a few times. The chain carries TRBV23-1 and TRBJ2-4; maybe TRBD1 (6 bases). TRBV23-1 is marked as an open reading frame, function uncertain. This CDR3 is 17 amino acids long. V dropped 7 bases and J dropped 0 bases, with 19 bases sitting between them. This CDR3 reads CASTNSRGQLAKNIQYF. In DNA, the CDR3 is TGCGCCAGCACTAACAGCCGGGGACAACTAGCCAAAAACATTCAGTACTTC.